This TCR beta chain comes out of a study of CD8+ T cells in alopecia areata. The overall study: Treatment comprised oral tofacitinib, 5 to 10 mg twice daily, in treated patients. Overall study findings and caveats: Elevated clonality characterized lesional scalp relative to normal scalp, particularly in alopecia totalis/universalis.

Germline V gives CDR1 KGHSH, CDR2 LQKENI. The ends were cut back, 8 bases at V and 8 bases at J, with 15 bases in the middle. The CDR3 totals 12 residues. As the sequencing template, cDNA was produced by extracting RNA and reverse transcribing it. Measured with immunoSEQ multiplex PCR; TCRdb has only the in-frame clones, and not every one. Of over 150,000 clones in the sample, around 60% were seen once. On this clone: Antigen specificity is unknown.

The input for sequencing was CD4+ T cells sorted from blood, taken at week 0. The chain recombines TRBV18 with TRBJ1-2, with D unclear. The source is a human donor with alopecia areata. The CDR3, as DNA: TGTGCCAGCCAGGAGGCTCGGGAAGGCTACACCTTC. This codes for CASQEAREGYTF.